A selection of T cell receptor beta chains follows, all from one sample in a study of post-analysis software for immune sequencing data. Each CDR3 protein gets one entry after TCRdb re-called the PCR reads with MiXCR. Of some 690,000 distinct CDR3 sequences listed, roughly three fifths are singletons. The sequenced sample was blood. Source of these receptors: a girl aged 2 to 9 with multiple sclerosis. The CDR3 runs from the conserved cysteine through the conserved F or W. The order of the fields is CDR3 DNA, CDR3 protein, D gene, clone size, J gene, V gene. D genes are given only for firm matches. A row's size may be missing; if present it is once, few, many or a size class.

CDR3nt: TGCGCCAGCAGCTTCGCCAGGGAATACGAGCAGTACTTC
CDR3aa: CASSFAREYEQYF
d_gene: -
abundance: few
j_gene: TRBJ2-7
v_gene: TRBV5-1

CDR3nt: TGTGCCAGCAGCCTACGGGACAGGGTCACAGATACGCAGTATTTT
CDR3aa: CASSLRDRVTDTQYF
d_gene: TRBD1
abundance: -
j_gene: TRBJ2-3
v_gene: TRBV7-8

CDR3nt: TGCGCCAGCAGCCCGGGTGGGGCTATCGACTATGGCTACACCTTC
CDR3aa: CASSPGGAIDYGYTF
d_gene: -
abundance: -
j_gene: TRBJ1-2
v_gene: TRBV5-1

CDR3nt: TGCGCCAGCAGCTTTGATAGCACCCTTTACAATGAGCAGTTCTTC
CDR3aa: CASSFDSTLYNEQFF
d_gene: -
abundance: -
j_gene: TRBJ2-1
v_gene: TRBV5-1

CDR3nt: TGCAGTGCTAGAGATAGCATGTTCTACAATGAGCAGTTCTTC
CDR3aa: CSARDSMFYNEQFF
d_gene: -
abundance: -
j_gene: TRBJ2-1
v_gene: TRBV20-1

CDR3nt: TGTGCCAGCAGCGTGACGGACCCGTTTGGGCAGTATTTT
CDR3aa: CASSVTDPFGQYF
d_gene: -
abundance: few
j_gene: TRBJ2-3
v_gene: TRBV12-3/TRBV12-4

CDR3nt: TGTGCCACCAGTGAAGGTTGGCTGGATACGCAGTATTTT
CDR3aa: CATSEGWLDTQYF
d_gene: -
abundance: -
j_gene: TRBJ2-3
v_gene: TRBV24-1

CDR3nt: TGCAGCGTTGAGGGACCAGGAGACAGGGTGAACACTGAAGCTTTCTTT
CDR3aa: CSVEGPGDRVNTEAFF
d_gene: TRBD1
abundance: -
j_gene: TRBJ1-1
v_gene: TRBV29-1

CDR3nt: TGCAGTGCTAGTCTCGACAGGGAGCAGTTCTTC
CDR3aa: CSASLDREQFF
d_gene: -
abundance: once
j_gene: TRBJ2-1
v_gene: TRBV20-1

CDR3nt: TGTGCCAGCAGCGGACAGGGGGTCTACGAGCAGTACTTC
CDR3aa: CASSGQGVYEQYF
d_gene: TRBD1
abundance: -
j_gene: TRBJ2-7
v_gene: TRBV3-1

CDR3nt: TGCGCCAGCAGGGCCACAGGTACTAACTATGGCTACACCTTC
CDR3aa: CASRATGTNYGYTF
d_gene: -
abundance: -
j_gene: TRBJ1-2
v_gene: TRBV4-1

CDR3nt: TGCAGCGTAGAGCGGGGGGCAGACGAGCAGTACTTC
CDR3aa: CSVERGADEQYF
d_gene: TRBD2
abundance: -
j_gene: TRBJ2-7
v_gene: TRBV29-1

CDR3nt: TGTGCCAGCAGCTTGGGGCTAGCGGGGGCCAGGATGGAGACCCAGTACTTC
CDR3aa: CASSLGLAGARMETQYF
d_gene: TRBD2
abundance: -
j_gene: TRBJ2-5
v_gene: TRBV7-2

CDR3nt: TGTGCCAGCAGTCGTGGGCGGGGACTAGCGGCCTACGAGCAGTACTTC
CDR3aa: CASSRGRGLAAYEQYF
d_gene: TRBD2
abundance: -
j_gene: TRBJ2-7
v_gene: TRBV6-6

CDR3nt: TGCGCCAGCAGCGCGGAAATAGCGGGGAATGAGCAGTTCTTC
CDR3aa: CASSAEIAGNEQFF
d_gene: TRBD2
abundance: -
j_gene: TRBJ2-1
v_gene: TRBV5-1

CDR3nt: TGTGCCAGCAGTCGACGACAGGCGGGACGAACTGAAGCTTTCTTT
CDR3aa: CASSRRQAGRTEAFF
d_gene: -
abundance: -
j_gene: TRBJ1-1
v_gene: TRBV6-2/TRBV6-3

CDR3nt: TGCAGTGCTAGAGGAGGGAGCTTCGATACGCAGTATTTT
CDR3aa: CSARGGSFDTQYF
d_gene: -
abundance: -
j_gene: TRBJ2-3
v_gene: TRBV20-1

CDR3nt: TGTGCCAGCAGCGCAATCCAACAGGGGTCCTACGAGCAGTACTTC
CDR3aa: CASSAIQQGSYEQYF
d_gene: TRBD1
abundance: -
j_gene: TRBJ2-7
v_gene: TRBV11-2

CDR3nt: TGTGCCAGCAGCTTAAGGCTAGGCCCAGATACGCAGTATTTT
CDR3aa: CASSLRLGPDTQYF
d_gene: -
abundance: -
j_gene: TRBJ2-3
v_gene: TRBV7-2

CDR3nt: TGCAGTGCTAGAGGAGGGGGCCCAGATACGCAGTATTTT
CDR3aa: CSARGGGPDTQYF
d_gene: TRBD1
abundance: -
j_gene: TRBJ2-3
v_gene: TRBV20-1

CDR3nt: TGTGCCATCAGGGAGACTACCCACACAGATACGCAGTATTTT
CDR3aa: CAIRETTHTDTQYF
d_gene: -
abundance: -
j_gene: TRBJ2-3
v_gene: TRBV10-3

CDR3nt: TGCAGTGCTAGCAAGGGAAAACAAGAGACCCAGTACTTC
CDR3aa: CSASKGKQETQYF
d_gene: -
abundance: few
j_gene: TRBJ2-5
v_gene: TRBV20-1

CDR3nt: TGTGCCAGCAGCCCGACTGTTGGGACACTTTATGGCTACACCTTC
CDR3aa: CASSPTVGTLYGYTF
d_gene: -
abundance: -
j_gene: TRBJ1-2
v_gene: TRBV7-6

CDR3nt: TGTGCCAGCAGCCTCCGGACTAGCGGGATTCTTGGAGATACGCAGTATTTT
CDR3aa: CASSLRTSGILGDTQYF
d_gene: TRBD2
abundance: -
j_gene: TRBJ2-3
v_gene: TRBV7-9

CDR3nt: TGTGCCAGCAGGCCGACTAGCGGGGGGGTATGGGGGACCCAGTACTTC
CDR3aa: CASRPTSGGVWGTQYF
d_gene: TRBD2
abundance: -
j_gene: TRBJ2-5
v_gene: TRBV4-2

CDR3nt: TGCGCCAGCAGCATACTCTCCGGGACTAGCGGGGCGAGGTTCGGTGAGCAGTTCTTC
CDR3aa: CASSILSGTSGARFGEQFF
d_gene: TRBD2
abundance: -
j_gene: TRBJ2-1
v_gene: TRBV4-3

CDR3nt: TGCAGTCTCCTAGCGGGGGGGCTCTCCTCCTACAATGAGCAGTTCTTC
CDR3aa: CSLLAGGLSSYNEQFF
d_gene: TRBD2
abundance: -
j_gene: TRBJ2-1
v_gene: TRBV20-1